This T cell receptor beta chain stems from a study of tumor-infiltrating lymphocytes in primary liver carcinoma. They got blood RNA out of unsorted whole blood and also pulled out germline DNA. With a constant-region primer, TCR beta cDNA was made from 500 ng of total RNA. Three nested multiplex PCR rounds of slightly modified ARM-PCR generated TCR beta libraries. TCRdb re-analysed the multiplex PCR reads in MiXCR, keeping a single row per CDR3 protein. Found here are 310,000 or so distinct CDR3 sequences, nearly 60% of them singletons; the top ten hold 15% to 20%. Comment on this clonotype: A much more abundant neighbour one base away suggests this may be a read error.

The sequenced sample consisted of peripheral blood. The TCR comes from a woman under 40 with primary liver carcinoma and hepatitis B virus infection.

CDR3 in amino acids: CASSQAIDTQYF. The CDR3 nucleotides are TGCGCCAGCAGCCAAGCTATAGATACGCAGTATTTT. The rearrangement uses TRBV4-1 and TRBJ2-3; D not certain. This CDR3 has 12 residues. Between the trimmed V and J ends, which lost 1 base and 5 bases, there was a span of 4 bases. Germline CDR1 MGHRA, CDR2 YSYEKL.